The 3 T cell receptor beta chains presented below share a single source sample, sequenced in a study of OX40 agonist ivuxolimab in advanced cancers. This table comes from immunoSEQ multiplex PCR, and its TCRdb copy is limited to in-frame clones, with some not included. Counted here are about 72,000 clones, less than 90% occurring once; the ten biggest clones make up 1%. The material sequenced was CD4+ or CD8+ T cells sorted from blood, taken in a trial of the OX40 agonist ivuxolimab. Receptor source: an adult with an advanced solid tumor such as melanoma, head and neck, liver or kidney cancer.

This clone was seen a few times. The gene calls are TRBV14 and TRBJ2-7; D may be TRBD1 or TRBD2 (5 bases each). Deletions cut 4 bases from V and 4 bases from J, with 17 bases between. The CDR3 sequence is 15 residues long. From germline, CDR1 is SGHDN and CDR2 FVKESK. This CDR3 reads CASSPTIGREYEQYF. CDR3 in DNA: TGTGCCAGCAGCCCCACCATAGGCAGGGAGTACGAGCAGTACTTC.

The chain employs TRBV6-5 and TRBJ2-3; D unresolved. CDR1 MNHEY and CDR2 SVGAGI come from the germline V gene. With 2 bases removed from V and 5 bases from J, the gap between germline ends came to 2 bases. The CDR3 is made up of 11 amino acids. CDR3 region: CASSYRDTQYF. DNA of the CDR3: TGTGCCAGCAGTTACCGAGATACGCAGTATTTT.

The V gene is TRBV21-1, the J gene TRBJ2-3; the table's TRBD1 call for D was not verified on the DNA. TRBV21-1 is marked as a pseudogene. CDR3 length equals 14 residues. The DNA of the CDR3 is TGTGCCAGCAGGACAGGGTCCACAAAGGATACGCAGTATTTT. It encodes CASRTGSTKDTQYF.